The 19 T cell receptor beta chains below were found in one sample sequenced in a study of cytomegalovirus exposure and HLA in healthy donors. The primer mix had 60 Vbeta and 13 Jbeta primers. Only in-frame clones appear in the TCRdb table, and some are missing; sequencing was by immunoSEQ multiplex PCR. The data show fewer than 200,000 clones, about 64% seen once. Sample: PBMCs. These receptor sequences come from a man aged 45 to 65 in good health and CMV-seronegative.

This clone has only one observation. V and J are TRBV28 and TRBJ1-2; 8 bases match TRBD1. Germline CDR1 MDHEN, CDR2 SYDVKM. Losses at the gene ends were 6 bases for V and 4 bases for J; bases not matched to a gene: 4. The CDR3 runs to 13 residues. The CDR3 here is CASRKGQAYGYTF. The CDR3, as DNA: TGTGCCAGCAGAAAGGGACAGGCCTATGGCTACACCTTC.

This clone was counted only a few times. This chain links TRBV10-3 with TRBJ1-6; 8 nucleotides line up with TRBD1. The junction had 9 bases not matched to a gene; V was cut back by 5 bases and J by 9 bases. Looked up from germline, CDR1 is ENHRY and CDR2 is SYGVKD. The CDR3 sequence is 15 residues long. The CDR3 region has the DNA TGTGCCATCAGTCCAGGACAGGGACACAGTTCACCCCTCCACTTT. It specifies CAISPGQGHSSPLHF.

The chain recombines TRBV7-2 with TRBJ2-7; weak D call: TRBD1 (6 bases). The CDR3 consists of 12 residues. Per germline, CDR1 SGHTA and CDR2 FQGNSA. With 4 bases removed from V and 5 bases from J, the gap between germline ends came to 9 bases. CDR3 sequence reads: CASSSQGHEQYF. DNA of the CDR3: TGTGCCAGCAGCTCACAGGGCCACGAGCAGTACTTC.

CDR3 DNA: TGCGCCAGCAGCCAAGATGGGTCAGGGATAGGCACTGAAGCTTTCTTT. Residues: CASSQDGSGIGTEAFF. The V and J genes are TRBV4-1 and TRBJ1-1, with D perhaps TRBD1 (5 bases). V was cut by 0 bases and J by 4 bases, with 15 bases left in between. Germline assignment: CDR1 MGHRA and CDR2 YSYEKL. This CDR3 has 16 residues.

This clone was seen a few times. This chain uses TRBV10-1 with TRBJ2-3; 13 bases match TRBD2. Germline loops: CDR1 WNHNN, CDR2 SYGVQD (reference sequence). CDR3 length: 16 amino acids. Germline trimming cut 2 bases from V and 1 base from J; bases unmatched to any gene: 0. CDR3 DNA: TGCGCCAGCAGTGAGGGACTAGCGGGGGGCACAGATACGCAGTATTTT. Translated, it gives CASSEGLAGGTDTQYF.

The chain links TRBV13 to TRBJ2-5; D is possibly TRBD2 (5 bases). V was shortened by 2 bases and J by 2 bases, with 9 bases between the two germline ends. The V gene's germline CDR1 is PRHDT and CDR2 FYEKMQ (reference sequence). The CDR3 extends over 14 amino acids. CDR3 protein: CASSLSKRQETQYF. CDR3 bases: TGTGCCAGCAGCTTAAGCAAGCGGCAAGAGACCCAGTACTTC. Full variable domain (missing parts from reference TRBV13 and TRBJ2-5): AAGVIQSPRHLIKEKRETATLKCYPIPRHDTVYWYQQGPGQDPQFLISFYEKMQSDKGSIPDRFSAQQFSDYHSELNMSSLELGDSALYFCASSLSKRQETQYFGPGTRLLVL.

V usage is TRBV10-3 and J usage is TRBJ2-1; TRBD2 matches at 15 bases. This CDR3 spans 16 amino acids. V was pared by 5 bases and J by 6 bases, with 5 bases of the junction left unmatched. Germline values: CDR1 ENHRY, CDR2 SYGVKD. The CDR3: CAISRTSGGVFNEQFF. The CDR3 DNA follows: TGTGCCATCAGTAGGACTAGCGGGGGGGTATTCAATGAGCAGTTCTTC.

The gene calls are TRBV5-1 and TRBJ2-1; weak D call: TRBD2 (6 bases). This CDR3 contains 15 residues. Germline values: CDR1 SGHRS, CDR2 YFSETQ. The V end lost 7 bases, the J end lost 8 bases, and 22 bases lay between the germline ends. CDR3 in DNA: TGCGCCAGCCGCGAGAGAGGGTTGAGGGAGGATGAGCAGTTCTTC. This codes for CASRERGLREDEQFF.

The chain couples TRBV2 to TRBJ2-5; a possible D gene is TRBD1 (6 bases). Germline loops: CDR1 SNHLY, CDR2 FYNNEI. Trimming took off 5 bases at V and 1 base at J, with 14 bases between the two ends. The CDR3 is 15 amino acids. The chain's CDR3 is CASSRVRGSQETQYF. CDR3 sequence (DNA): TGTGCCAGCAGTCGCGTCAGGGGATCCCAAGAGACCCAGTACTTC.

This chain connects TRBV7-2 to TRBJ1-2, with D perhaps matching TRBD1 (5 bases). V dropped 2 bases and J dropped 4 bases, with 11 bases sitting between them. Looked up from germline, CDR1 is SGHTA and CDR2 is FQGNSA. The CDR3 has 14 amino acids. Here the CDR3 DNA reads TGTGCCAGCAGCTTAAGACAGTCGACCTATGGCTACACCTTC. Amino acids: CASSLRQSTYGYTF.

The rearrangement links TRBV7-9 to TRBJ1-6; TRBD1 agrees at 8 bases. V shed 5 bases, J shed 7 bases, and the junction held 4 bases outside the gene matches. Germline values: CDR1 SEHNR, CDR2 FQNEAQ (reference sequence). The CDR3 sequence is 14 residues long. As DNA, the CDR3 is TGTGCCAGCAGCACAGGGGGGATGAATTCACCCCTCCACTTT. This encodes CASSTGGMNSPLHF.

This chain connects TRBV5-1 to TRBJ2-5, with D possibly matching TRBD1 (6 bases). CDR1 SGHRS and CDR2 YFSETQ come from the germline V gene. The CDR3 loop spans 14 amino acids. The ends were cut back, 4 bases at V and 5 bases at J, with 15 bases in the middle. The CDR3 sequence: CASSASGEWETQYF. In DNA form, the CDR3 reads TGCGCCAGCAGCGCATCAGGGGAGTGGGAGACCCAGTACTTC. The variable domain in full, completed from reference TRBV5-1 and TRBJ2-5, reads KAGVTQTPRYLIKTRGQQVTLSCSPISGHRSVSWYQQTPGQGLQFLFEYFSETQRNKGNFPGRFSGRQFSNSRSEMNVSTLELGDSALYLCASSASGEWETQYFGPGTRLLVL.

The DNA for the CDR3 is TGTGCCAGCAGTCCACCAGGGGCGTTACCTGAAGCTTTCTTT. Its protein is CASSPPGALPEAFF. V usage is TRBV25-1 and J usage is TRBJ1-1, with a possible D match to TRBD1 (6 bases). The CDR3 is made up of 14 amino acids. Germline V gene lookup returns CDR1 MGHDK and CDR2 SYGVNS. V was pared by 5 bases and J by 6 bases, with 16 bases between. The whole variable domain, filled in from reference TRBV25-1 and TRBJ1-1, reads EADIYQTPRYLVIGTGKKITLECSQTMGHDKMYWYQQDPGMELHLIHYSYGVNSTEKGDLSSESTVSRIRTEHFPLTLESARPSHTSQYLCASSPPGALPEAFFGQGTRLTVV.

The chain has TRBV18 and TRBJ1-1; D possibly corresponds to TRBD1 (5 bases). This CDR3 region has 15 residues. Between the trimmed V and J ends, which lost 1 base and 2 bases, there was a span of 11 bases. Germline V gene sequence: CDR1 KGHSH, CDR2 LQKENI. In DNA form, the CDR3 reads TGTGCCAGCTCACCACAAACAGGCCACAACACTGAAGCTTTCTTT. Translated, it gives CASSPQTGHNTEAFF.

With regard to this clone: Different DNA sequences within this sample yield the same CDR3. This chain connects TRBV28 to TRBJ1-6; D call uncertain. Per germline, CDR1 MDHEN and CDR2 SYDVKM. This CDR3 is built from 14 residues. V was trimmed by 6 bases and J by 7 bases, leaving 13 bases between them. CDR3 sequence reads: CASSLPGVNSPLHF. In nucleotides, the CDR3 is TGTGCCAGCAGCCTCCCCGGGGTCAATTCACCCCTCCACTTT. Based on the CDR3 plus reference TRBV28 and TRBJ1-6, the full variable domain is DVKVTQSSRYLVKRTGEKVFLECVQDMDHENMFWYRQDPGLGLRLIYFSYDVKMKEKGDIPEGYSVSREKKERFSLILESASTNQTSMYLCASSLPGVNSPLHFGNGTRLTVT.

The rearrangement links TRBV11-2 to TRBJ2-7; maybe TRBD2 (5 bases). V lost 3 bases, J lost 1 base, and 13 bases lay in between. The V gene's germline CDR1 is SGHAT and CDR2 FQNNGV. This CDR3 region has 15 residues. CDR3 DNA sequence: TGTGCCAGCAGCTTTGGGTCAAGCGGTTCCTACGAGCAGTACTTC. This gives the protein CASSFGSSGSYEQYF.

This clone was counted a single time. The junction departs from germline at one end; a sequencing error may be responsible. V usage is TRBV19 and J usage is TRBJ1-5; TRBD1 agrees at 8 bases. The CDR3 loop spans 16 amino acids. Germline V CDR1 and CDR2: LNHDA, SQIVND (reference sequence). The CDR3 DNA reads TGTGCCAGTAGCATAGAGACAGGGGTAAGCAATCAGCCCCAGCATTTT. Amino acids: CASSIETGVSNQPQHF.

This clone has more than one count but fewer than ten. The rearrangement joins TRBV7-8 to TRBJ1-5, with TRBD1 identical over 7 bases. The length of the CDR3 is 15 residues. Germline CDR1 is SGHVS and CDR2 is FQNEAQ. The trim removed 1 base at V and 6 bases at J, leaving 6 bases unmatched. For the CDR3, the DNA is TGTGCCAGCAGCTTAGGGGCAGGGGGAGGTCAGCCCCAGCATTTT. It specifies CASSLGAGGGQPQHF. Combining the CDR3 with reference TRBV7-8 and TRBJ1-5 gives the whole variable domain GAGVSQSPRYKVAKRGQDVALRCDPISGHVSLFWYQQALGQGPEFLTYFQNEAQLDKSGLPSDRFFAERPEGSVSTLKIQRTQQEDSAVYLCASSLGAGGGQPQHFGDGTRLSIL.

Written as DNA, the CDR3 is TGTGCCAGTAGTATTCGGCAGGGTAGAGAGACCCAGTACTTC. Translated: CASSIRQGRETQYF. This rearrangement joins TRBV19 to TRBJ2-5; weak D call: TRBD1 (5 bases). CDR1 and CDR2 from the germline V gene are LNHDA and SQIVND (reference sequence). The V end lost 3 bases, the J end lost 4 bases, and 12 bases lay between the germline ends. The CDR3 runs to 14 residues.